Below, one TCR beta chain is given with its context. As processed by the authors: Amplification of reference gene primers provided the estimated nucleated cell counts. Libraries were prepared by immunoSEQ multiplex PCR; TCRdb keeps only in-frame clonotypes and omits some of them. Clone size and V and J calls were adopted from that table, with D and trimming inferred from the DNA. The sample lists 200,000 to 250,000 clones; roughly 83% were seen once. This entry comes from a study of blood T cell repertoires in COVID-19. Study in general: T cells, B-cell-depleted T cells, or PBMCs supplied cDNA or gDNA.

The junction had 4 bases not matched to a gene; V was cut back by 0 bases and J by 8 bases. Germline V CDR1 and CDR2: LGHNA, YSLEER. This CDR3 contains 15 residues. The origin of this receptor is a woman in her 50s with acute or convalescent COVID-19. Sequenced input: peripheral blood. The rearrangement joins TRBV4-3 to TRBJ1-4, with 9 bases matching TRBD1. The CDR3: CASSQEGTGREKLFF. As DNA, the CDR3 is TGCGCCAGCAGCCAAGAGGGGACAGGGAGAGAAAAACTGTTTTTT.